These 5 T cell receptor beta chains were sequenced from one sample in a study of blood T cell repertoires in COVID-19. TCRdb's table, derived via immunoSEQ multiplex PCR, lists solely in-frame clones and lacks some. The sample carries 300,000 to 400,000 clones, around 90% recorded once. The sample comprised peripheral blood. All receptors derive from a man in his fifties or sixties with active or convalescent COVID-19.

This chain uses TRBV28 with TRBJ2-7, with 8 bases fitting TRBD2. The CDR3 runs to 14 residues. The V gene end was trimmed by 2 bases and the J gene end by 4 bases; junction bases not matched to a gene: 4. CDR1 is MDHEN, CDR2 SYDVKM, per germline. This chain's CDR3 is CASSLNGRAYEQYF. CDR3 DNA sequence: TGTGCCAGCAGTTTAAACGGGAGGGCGTACGAGCAGTACTTC. Full variable domain (rest looked up from reference TRBV28 and TRBJ2-7): DVKVTQSSRYLVKRTGEKVFLECVQDMDHENMFWYRQDPGLGLRLIYFSYDVKMKEKGDIPEGYSVSREKKERFSLILESASTNQTSMYLCASSLNGRAYEQYFGPGTRLTVT.

The chain couples TRBV3-1 (or the pseudogene TRBV3-2) to TRBJ2-1; D uncertain. The CDR3 is made up of 15 amino acids. Trimming stripped 3 bases from V and 4 bases from J, with 13 bases between. The germline gives CDR1 LGHDT, CDR2 YNNKEL (reference sequence). CDR3 coding DNA: TGTGCCAGCAGCCACACGAGAGAGCCTTACAATGAGCAGTTCTTC. Its translation is CASSHTREPYNEQFF.

The CDR3 region has the DNA TGTGCCATCAGTGGGTTGCGGGACAATCAGCCCCAGCATTTT. It encodes CAISGLRDNQPQHF. This chain joins TRBV10-3 and TRBJ1-5; D gene uncertain. CDR1 and CDR2 from the germline V gene are ENHRY and SYGVKD. Trimming stripped 4 bases from V and 3 bases from J, with 10 bases between. CDR3 size: 14 residues.

The chain combines TRBV12-3 or TRBV12-4 with TRBJ2-5; 7 nucleotides match TRBD1. After removal of 6 bases from V and 3 bases from J, the junction contained 4 bases not matched to a gene. The CDR3 spans 13 residues. The CDR3 region is CASSDRVEETQYF. CDR3 coding DNA: TGTGCCAGCAGCGACAGGGTGGAAGAGACCCAGTACTTC.

This clone was recorded once. The chain recombines TRBV5-1 with TRBJ2-1; 13 bases are a match to TRBD2. CDR1 is SGHRS and CDR2 is YFSETQ in the germline V gene. Germline trimming cut 4 bases from V and 8 bases from J; bases unmatched to any gene: 9. The CDR3 is made up of 16 amino acids. CDR3 sequence reads: CASSLRTSGSGDEQFF. The CDR3, as DNA: TGCGCCAGCAGCCTTCGGACTAGCGGGAGTGGCGATGAGCAGTTCTTC.